The 10 T cell receptor beta chains listed next were all sequenced from one sample in a study of metastatic and nonmetastatic thyroid tumors (dated by TCRdb to the early 2020s). No patient had received any treatment before thyroid surgery. The library was generated by PCR. Sequencing used an Illumina HiSeq 4000. In TCRdb, the public reads were trimmed at Q25 with fastp and aligned with MiXCR, with productive beta chains retained. The table for this sample lists about 85,000 clones; about 9.1% of them were counted only once. The ten largest account for 8.8% of the sample. The sequenced material came from blood. Receptors were obtained from a female donor with papillary thyroid cancer or a benign thyroid nodule (not recorded which). Some clones in this sample may be carry-over from other donors' samples.

At least ten counts were recorded for this clone. V is TRBV19 and J is TRBJ1-3; D is possibly TRBD1 (6 bases). This CDR3 is built from 15 residues. Germline assignment: CDR1 LNHDA and CDR2 SQIVND (reference sequence). The V and J ends lost 5 bases and 4 bases respectively, with 15 bases between them. The CDR3: CASSFPTGGGNTIYF. CDR3 sequence (DNA): TGTGCCAGTAGTTTTCCGACAGGAGGGGGAAACACCATATATTTT.

This clone was recorded many times. The rearrangement joins TRBV2 to TRBJ1-1; no clear D. Germline values: CDR1 SNHLY, CDR2 FYNNEI. With 8 bases removed from V and 2 bases from J, the gap between germline ends came to 3 bases. The CDR3 extends over 10 amino acids. The CDR3 region is CASGNTEAFF. As DNA, the CDR3 is TGTGCCAGCGGTAACACTGAAGCTTTCTTT. Looking up the rest from reference TRBV2 and TRBJ1-1 gives the full variable domain: EPEVTQTPSHQVTQMGQEVILRCVPISNHLYFYWYRQILGQKVEFLVSFYNNEISEKSEIFDDQFSVERPDGSNFTLKIRSTKLEDSAMYFCASGNTEAFFGQGTRLTVV.

The sample holds many counts of this clone. V is TRBV12-3 or TRBV12-4 and J is TRBJ2-7, with TRBD1 identical over 7 bases. Germline trimming cut 4 bases from V and 0 bases from J; bases unmatched to any gene: 3. The CDR3 contains 14 residues. This chain's CDR3 is CASSSRGSSYEQYF. The CDR3 DNA reads as TGTGCCAGCAGTTCCAGGGGGAGCTCCTACGAGCAGTACTTC.

This clone has a count of ten or more. The chain uses TRBV5-4 and TRBJ2-2; 7 nucleotides match TRBD1. Germline CDR1 reads SGHNT; CDR2 reads YYREEE (reference sequence). The junction had 12 bases not matched to a gene; V was cut back by 8 bases and J by 5 bases. The CDR3 length is 15 residues. Here the CDR3 reads CASKSPGQRTGELFF. CDR3 DNA: TGTGCCAGTAAAAGTCCGGGACAGCGTACCGGGGAGCTGTTTTTT.

This clone has ten or more counts. The V and J genes are TRBV2 and TRBJ1-2; possible D gene TRBD1, 5 bases. Trimming stripped 7 bases from V and 5 bases from J, with 29 bases between. The germline V gene has CDR1 SNHLY and CDR2 FYNNEI. This CDR3 is built from 18 residues. The CDR3, as DNA: TGTGCCAGCAAGCAACCCCGGGACGAGGATTGGGAGGGTTATGGCTACACCTTC. Protein: CASKQPRDEDWEGYGYTF. Combining the CDR3 with reference TRBV2 and TRBJ1-2 gives the whole variable domain EPEVTQTPSHQVTQMGQEVILRCVPISNHLYFYWYRQILGQKVEFLVSFYNNEISEKSEIFDDQFSVERPDGSNFTLKIRSTKLEDSAMYFCASKQPRDEDWEGYGYTFGSGTRLTVV.

This clone has at least ten counts. This chain links TRBV2 with TRBJ1-2; a weak D match, TRBD1 (5 bases). This CDR3 contains 14 residues. Trimming pared 8 bases from V and 2 bases from J, leaving 15 bases between. The germline CDR1 and CDR2 sequences are SNHLY and FYNNEI. In nucleotides, the CDR3 is TGTGCCAGCGGGGAGGGGAGTATGAACTATGGCTACACCTTC. This codes for CASGEGSMNYGYTF.

This clone was observed at least ten times. V gene TRBV2 combines with J gene TRBJ1-2; 9 nucleotides line up with TRBD1. The CDR3 is 13 amino acids. The V gene end was trimmed by 5 bases and the J gene end by 8 bases; junction bases not matched to a gene: 6. The germline V gene encodes CDR1 SNHLY and CDR2 FYNNEI. The chain's CDR3 is CASSTGGLNGYTF. CDR3 nucleotide sequence: TGTGCCAGCAGTACAGGGGGCCTAAACGGCTACACCTTC.

The V gene is TRBV5-1, the J gene TRBJ2-7; tentatively, D is TRBD1 or TRBD2 (6 bases each). CDR3 length: 15 residues. V was shortened by 0 bases and J by 2 bases, with 12 bases between the two germline ends. Germline CDR1 reads SGHRS; CDR2 reads YFSETQ. For the CDR3, the DNA is TGCGCCAGCAGCTTGGATCCGGGGGCCGCCTACGAGCAGTACTTC. Encoded protein: CASSLDPGAAYEQYF.

This clone was detected many times. The chain employs TRBV2 and TRBJ1-4, with D perhaps TRBD1 (6 bases). The CDR3 runs 19 residues. The V gene's germline CDR1 is SNHLY and CDR2 FYNNEI. Trimming removed 1 base at V and 0 bases at J, with 18 bases between. The CDR3 reads CASSEEAGGGYATNEKLFF. The DNA for the CDR3 is TGTGCCAGCAGTGAAGAAGCCGGGGGGGGCTATGCAACTAATGAAAAACTGTTTTTT.

This clone was observed many times. The rearrangement links TRBV9 to TRBJ2-2; TRBD1 matches at 7 bases. The germline V gene encodes CDR1 SGDLS and CDR2 YYNGEE. V shed 4 bases, J shed 4 bases, and the junction held 10 bases outside the gene matches. The CDR3 has 16 amino acids. As DNA, the CDR3 is TGTGCCAGCAGCCCCAGAGGGGGACAGCCCACCGGGGAGCTGTTTTTT. This codes for CASSPRGGQPTGELFF.